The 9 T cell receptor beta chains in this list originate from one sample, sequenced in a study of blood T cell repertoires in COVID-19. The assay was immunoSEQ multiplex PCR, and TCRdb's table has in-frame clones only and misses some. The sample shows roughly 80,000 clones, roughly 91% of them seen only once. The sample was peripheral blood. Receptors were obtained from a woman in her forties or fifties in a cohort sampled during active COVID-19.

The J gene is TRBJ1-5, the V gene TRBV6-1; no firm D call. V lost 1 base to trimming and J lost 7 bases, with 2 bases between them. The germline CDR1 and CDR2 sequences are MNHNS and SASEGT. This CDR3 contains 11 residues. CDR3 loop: CASSEVQPQHF. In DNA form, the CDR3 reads TGTGCCAGCAGTGAAGTACAGCCCCAGCATTTT.

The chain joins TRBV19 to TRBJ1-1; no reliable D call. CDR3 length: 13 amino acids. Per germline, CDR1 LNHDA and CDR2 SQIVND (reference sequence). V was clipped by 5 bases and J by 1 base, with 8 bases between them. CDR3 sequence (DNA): TGTGCCAGTAGTTGGGCAGCGAACACTGAAGCTTTCTTT. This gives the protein CASSWAANTEAFF.

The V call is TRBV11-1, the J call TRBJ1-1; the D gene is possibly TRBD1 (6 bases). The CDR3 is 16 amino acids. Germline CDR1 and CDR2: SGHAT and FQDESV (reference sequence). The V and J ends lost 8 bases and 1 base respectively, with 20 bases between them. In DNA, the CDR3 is TGTGCCAGCTGCTCAGAGGGGGGGATTAGGAACACTGAAGCTTTCTTT. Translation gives CASCSEGGIRNTEAFF. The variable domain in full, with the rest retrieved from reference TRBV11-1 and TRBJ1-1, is EAEVAQSPRYKITEKSQAVAFWCDPISGHATLYWYRQILGQGPELLVQFQDESVVDDSQLPKDRFSAERLKGVDSTLKIQPAELGDSAMYLCASCSEGGIRNTEAFFGQGTRLTVV.

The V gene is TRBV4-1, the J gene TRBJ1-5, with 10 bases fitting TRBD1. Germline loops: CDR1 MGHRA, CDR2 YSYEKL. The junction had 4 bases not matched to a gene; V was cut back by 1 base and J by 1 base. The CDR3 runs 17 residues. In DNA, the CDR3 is TGCGCCAGCAGCCAAGCCTTGGGACAGGGGAGCAATCAGCCCCAGCATTTT. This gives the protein CASSQALGQGSNQPQHF.

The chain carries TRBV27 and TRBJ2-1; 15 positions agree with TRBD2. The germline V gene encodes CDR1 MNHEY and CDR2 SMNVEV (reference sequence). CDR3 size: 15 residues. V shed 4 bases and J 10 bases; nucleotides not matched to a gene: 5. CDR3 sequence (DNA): TGTGCCAGCAGTTCAGGGACTAGCGGGAGGCCCGAGCAGTTCTTC. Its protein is CASSSGTSGRPEQFF.

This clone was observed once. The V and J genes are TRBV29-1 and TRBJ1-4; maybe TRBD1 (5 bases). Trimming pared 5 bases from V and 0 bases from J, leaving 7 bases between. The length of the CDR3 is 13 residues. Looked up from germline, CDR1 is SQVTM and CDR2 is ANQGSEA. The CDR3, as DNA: TGCAGCGTTAGGACATCAACTAATGAAAAACTGTTTTTT. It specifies CSVRTSTNEKLFF.

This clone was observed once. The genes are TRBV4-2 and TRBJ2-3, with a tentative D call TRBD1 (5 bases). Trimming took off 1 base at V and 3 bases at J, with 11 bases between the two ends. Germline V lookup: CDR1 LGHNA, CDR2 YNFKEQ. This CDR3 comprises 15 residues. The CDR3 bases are TGTGCCAGCAGCCAAGCTGCCCAGGGTACAGATACGCAGTATTTT. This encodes CASSQAAQGTDTQYF.

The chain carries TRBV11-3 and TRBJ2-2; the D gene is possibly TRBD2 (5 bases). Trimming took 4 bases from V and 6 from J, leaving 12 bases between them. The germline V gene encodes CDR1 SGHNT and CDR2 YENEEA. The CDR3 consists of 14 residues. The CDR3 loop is CASSWQDSPGELFF. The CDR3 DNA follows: TGTGCCAGCAGCTGGCAGGACTCTCCCGGGGAGCTGTTTTTT.

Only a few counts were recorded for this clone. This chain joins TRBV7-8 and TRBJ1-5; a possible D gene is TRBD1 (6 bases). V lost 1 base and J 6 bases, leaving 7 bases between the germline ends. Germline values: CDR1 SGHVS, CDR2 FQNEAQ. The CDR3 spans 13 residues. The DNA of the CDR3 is TGTGCCAGCAGCTTAGGAGGGGGTCAGCCCCAGCATTTT. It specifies CASSLGGGQPQHF.